Shown below are 27 T cell receptor beta chains from a single sample sequenced in a study of OX40 agonist ivuxolimab in advanced cancers. Method: immunoSEQ multiplex PCR; TCRdb's copy keeps in-frame clones and lacks some. The sample holds 16,000 or so clones, approximately 77% seen once. The sequenced sample was CD4+ or CD8+ T cells sorted from blood, obtained in a trial of the OX40 agonist ivuxolimab. The receptors come from an adult with an advanced solid tumor such as melanoma, head and neck, liver or kidney cancer.

The rearrangement uses TRBV5-6 and TRBJ2-1; D ambiguous. The CDR3 is made up of 11 amino acids. Germline V gene sequence: CDR1 SGHDT, CDR2 YYEEEE. The V and J ends lost 2 bases and 4 bases respectively, with 1 base between them. This CDR3 reads CASSLYNEQFF. In nucleotides, the CDR3 is TGTGCCAGCAGCTTATACAATGAGCAGTTCTTC.

The genes are TRBV6-1 and TRBJ2-7, with TRBD1 matching over 8 bases. Trimming removed 8 bases from V and 0 bases from J; junction bases left unmatched: 6. The CDR3 consists of 14 residues. Germline assignment: CDR1 MNHNS and CDR2 SASEGT. In nucleotides, the CDR3 is TGTGCCAGCGCGTCTGGACAGGGCTCCTACGAGCAGTACTTC. It is translated as CASASGQGSYEQYF.

This sequence joins TRBV7-2 and TRBJ2-1; 7 nucleotides match TRBD2. V shed 7 bases and J 4 bases; nucleotides not matched to a gene: 7. Germline V gene lookup returns CDR1 SGHTA and CDR2 FQGNSA. This CDR3 region has 14 residues. CDR3 sequence: CASTPSGFYNEQFF. In DNA, the CDR3 is TGTGCCAGCACCCCTAGCGGCTTTTACAATGAGCAGTTCTTC.

This clone was counted a single time. The chain recombines TRBV10-3 with TRBJ2-5, with a weak D call TRBD1 (6 bases). The CDR3 covers 16 residues. Trimming removed 2 bases at V and 1 base at J, with 14 bases between. The V gene's germline CDR1 is ENHRY and CDR2 SYGVKD. The CDR3 protein is CAISEPTGRGQETQYF. DNA for the CDR3: TGTGCCATCAGTGAGCCAACCGGCAGGGGCCAAGAGACCCAGTACTTC.

The J gene is TRBJ1-6, the V gene TRBV5-4; D remains ambiguous. The length of the CDR3 is 14 residues. The V and J ends lost 0 bases and 4 bases respectively, with 5 bases between them. CDR1 and CDR2 from the germline V gene are SGHNT and YYREEE (reference sequence). The CDR3 spells CASSLDSYNSPLHF. In nucleotides, the CDR3 is TGTGCCAGCAGCTTGGATAGTTATAATTCACCCCTCCACTTT.

The chain couples TRBV27 to TRBJ2-3; no firm D call. Germline CDR1 is MNHEY and CDR2 is SMNVEV (reference sequence). V was pared by 6 bases and J by 2 bases, with 9 bases between. This CDR3 is 13 amino acids long. DNA of the CDR3: TGTGCCAGCAGGCTGGGTACCACAGATACGCAGTATTTT. Its translation is CASRLGTTDTQYF.

This chain links TRBV11-2 with TRBJ1-6, with unresolved D. Germline CDR1 SGHAT, CDR2 FQNNGV. Trimming left V 4 bases short and J 14 bases short, with 18 bases between. CDR3 size: 14 residues. The CDR3 region is CASSYLTAQLTLHF. As DNA, the CDR3 is TGTGCCAGCAGCTACCTGACGGCGCAGTTAACCCTCCACTTT.

The J gene is TRBJ2-1, the V gene TRBV30; D remains ambiguous. The germline V gene has CDR1 GTSNPN and CDR2 SVGIG (reference sequence). The V gene lost 3 bases and the J gene lost 10 bases, with 13 bases spanning the gap. CDR3 length equals 12 residues. Written as DNA, the CDR3 is TGTGCCTGGAGCCTCTTTAGAGAGGAGCAGTTCTTC. Protein product: CAWSLFREEQFF.

CDR3 in DNA: TGTGCCAGCAGTGAATACAGGGCTCCTGAGTTCCAGCATTTT. Translating it yields CASSEYRAPEFQHF. The rearrangement uses TRBV2 and TRBJ1-5, with D possibly being TRBD1 (6 bases). CDR1 and CDR2 from the germline V gene are SNHLY and FYNNEI. The length of the CDR3 is 14 residues. V shed 2 bases and J shed 12 bases, with 17 bases lying between them.

The chain is built from TRBV5-1 and TRBJ2-1; D ambiguous. From germline, CDR1 is SGHRS and CDR2 YFSETQ. V lost 0 bases and J lost 0, with 10 bases in between. The CDR3 covers 16 residues. DNA of the CDR3: TGCGCCAGCAGCTTGGAGGCCATCGGCTCCTACAATGAGCAGTTCTTC. Amino acid sequence: CASSLEAIGSYNEQFF.

This clone was recorded a few times. The V and J genes are TRBV27 and TRBJ2-3; 7 positions agree with TRBD1. Trimming cost V 4 bases and J 0 bases; bases outside gene matches: 13. The CDR3 consists of 18 residues. CDR1 and CDR2 from the germline V gene are MNHEY and SMNVEV (reference sequence). The CDR3 is CASSSGQLITPSTDTQYF. DNA for the CDR3: TGTGCCAGCAGTTCGGGACAGCTCATCACGCCTAGCACAGATACGCAGTATTTT.

The sample holds one count of this clone. At one end the junction does not follow the germline gene, possibly because of a read error. This sequence joins TRBV5-8 and TRBJ2-7; TRBD1 aligns across 9 bases. The CDR3 loop spans 15 amino acids. Germline V lookup: CDR1 SGHTS, CDR2 YDEGEE. The CDR3 is CASSQGTGWDYEQYF. CDR3 coding DNA: TGCGCCAGCAGCCAAGGGACAGGGTGGGACTACGAGCAGTACTTC.

The gene calls are TRBV11-3 and TRBJ1-2; D is possibly TRBD1 (5 bases). From germline, CDR1 is SGHNT and CDR2 YENEEA. Trimming left V 3 bases short and J 0 bases short, with 8 bases between. This CDR3 spans 14 amino acids. The CDR3 DNA sequence: TGTGCCAGCAGCTTCCCGACAGCTAACTATGGCTACACCTTC. Protein: CASSFPTANYGYTF.

The CDR3 nucleotides read TGTGCCAGCAGTAACTCGGGACTAGCGTTAGAGACCCAGTACTTC. This gives the protein CASSNSGLALETQYF. V usage is TRBV27 and J usage is TRBJ2-5; 10 bases match TRBD2. CDR3 length: 15 amino acids. From germline, CDR1 is MNHEY and CDR2 SMNVEV (reference sequence). V lost 5 bases and J lost 4; bases outside the gene matches: 7.

The V gene is TRBV2, the J gene TRBJ2-7, with TRBD2 as a possible D gene (6 bases). V was cut by 3 bases and J by 5 bases, with 20 bases left in between. This CDR3 has 16 amino acids. Germline CDR1 reads SNHLY; CDR2 reads FYNNEI. CDR3 sequence (DNA): TGTGCCAGCAGTGACCCCACGGCGATGGGGGAGGACGAGCAGTACTTC. Its translation is CASSDPTAMGEDEQYF.

CDR3 DNA sequence: TGTGCCAGCAGCTTATATTCTAGCGGGGGGGCAGGTGATACGCAGTATTTT. Translating gives CASSLYSSGGAGDTQYF. The rearrangement joins TRBV7-6 to TRBJ2-3; the match to TRBD2 covers 12 bases. With V trimmed by 2 bases and J by 6 bases, 9 bases remained unmatched. The CDR3 extends over 17 amino acids. The germline CDR1 and CDR2 sequences are SGHVS and FNYEAQ.

The chain combines TRBV5-8 with TRBJ1-6; 7 nucleotides agree with TRBD1. The CDR3 is made up of 18 amino acids. V lost 2 bases, J lost 0 bases, and 8 bases stayed unmatched. Germline V gene lookup returns CDR1 SGHTS and CDR2 YDEGEE. CDR3 sequence: CASSLSDRDGSYNSPLHF. CDR3 sequence (DNA): TGTGCCAGCAGCTTATCCGACAGGGATGGCTCCTATAATTCACCCCTCCACTTT.

The chain uses TRBV4-1 and TRBJ2-7; D unclear. Per the germline V gene, CDR1 is MGHRA and CDR2 is YSYEKL. V was pared by 3 bases and J by 3 bases, with 15 bases between. This CDR3 is 15 amino acids long. The CDR3 protein is CASSQVSGQSYEQYF. The CDR3 DNA reads as TGCGCCAGCAGCCAGGTATCGGGCCAGAGCTACGAGCAGTACTTC.

The chain links TRBV5-7 to TRBJ1-2, with unresolved D. TRBV5-7 falls under the ORF class, with uncertain function. The V and J ends lost 2 bases and 12 bases respectively, with 11 bases between them. The CDR3 extends over 11 amino acids. This chain's CDR3 is CASSLPLWHTF. The DNA of the CDR3 is TGTGCCAGCAGCTTACCACTATGGCACACCTTC.

The J gene is TRBJ2-3, the V gene TRBV4-3; D uncertain. The germline gives CDR1 LGHNA, CDR2 YSLEER. Trimming cost V 3 bases and J 1 base, with 14 bases left between them. The CDR3 is made up of 16 amino acids. CDR3 region: CASSQGRRFGTDTQYF. The DNA of the CDR3 is TGCGCCAGCAGCCAGGGAAGGCGGTTCGGCACAGATACGCAGTATTTT.

The chain combines TRBV7-9 with TRBJ2-1, with no clear D. The CDR3 has 10 amino acids. The V gene lost 3 bases and the J gene lost 6 bases, with 0 bases spanning the gap. The germline CDR1 and CDR2 sequences are SEHNR and FQNEAQ (reference sequence). The CDR3 DNA sequence: TGTGCCAGCAGCTTCAATGAGCAGTTCTTC. It codes for CASSFNEQFF.

In its sample, this clone was seen once. J is TRBJ1-1 and V is TRBV11-2, with no clear D. Germline-derived CDR1 and CDR2 are SGHAT and FQNNGV. This CDR3 is built from 13 residues. V lost 1 base and J 5 bases, leaving 8 bases between the germline ends. The CDR3 DNA reads as TGTGCCAGCAGCTTAGGGACGATGACTGAAGCTTTCTTT. This translates into CASSLGTMTEAFF.

The chain uses TRBV7-2 and TRBJ2-7, with 7 bases matching TRBD1. With V trimmed by 3 bases and J by 3 bases, 5 bases remained unmatched. The CDR3 has 14 residues. Germline CDR1 and CDR2: SGHTA and FQGNSA. CDR3 sequence (DNA): TGTGCCAGCAGCTTTACAGGGGCCAGCTACGAGCAGTACTTC. Its translation: CASSFTGASYEQYF. The whole variable domain, remainder taken from reference TRBV7-2 and TRBJ2-7, is GAGVSQSPSNKVTEKGKDVELRCDPISGHTALYWYRQSLGQGLEFLIYFQGNSAPDKSGLPSDRFSAERTGGSVSTLTIQRTQQEDSAVYLCASSFTGASYEQYFGPGTRLTVT.

The chain is built from TRBV7-6 and TRBJ1-6; unclear D gene. Germline lookup yields CDR1 SGHVS and CDR2 FNYEAQ. The CDR3 is made up of 13 amino acids. V lost 1 base, J lost 9 bases, and 7 bases lay in between. The CDR3 DNA reads TGTGCCAGCAGCTTAGACGAAAGTTCACCCCTCCACTTT. It encodes CASSLDESSPLHF.

This rearrangement joins TRBV4-1 to TRBJ2-7; the match to TRBD1 covers 7 bases. CDR3 size: 14 residues. The V gene's germline CDR1 is MGHRA and CDR2 YSYEKL. V shed 3 bases, J shed 2 bases, and the junction held 4 bases outside the gene matches. The DNA of the CDR3 is TGCGCCAGCAGCCAGGGGACAGCCACCTACGAGCAGTACTTC. Translated, it gives CASSQGTATYEQYF.

The V and J genes are TRBV11-3 and TRBJ2-2, with 8 nucleotides matching TRBD1. Germline assignment: CDR1 SGHNT and CDR2 YENEEA. V was clipped by 5 bases and J by 6 bases; unmatched bases: 5. This CDR3 region has 14 residues. Here the CDR3 DNA reads TGTGCCAGCAGCGGACAGGGTCCCCCCGGGGAGCTGTTTTTT. It is translated as CASSGQGPPGELFF.

V gene TRBV6-5 combines with J gene TRBJ1-3; perhaps TRBD1 as D (6 bases). This CDR3 contains 16 residues. Per the germline V gene, CDR1 is MNHEY and CDR2 is SVGAGI. V was shortened by 2 bases and J by 0 bases, with 11 bases between the two germline ends. The CDR3 DNA is TGTGCCAGCAGTTACGACAGGACGAGCTCTGGAAACACCATATATTTT. The encoded protein is CASSYDRTSSGNTIYF.